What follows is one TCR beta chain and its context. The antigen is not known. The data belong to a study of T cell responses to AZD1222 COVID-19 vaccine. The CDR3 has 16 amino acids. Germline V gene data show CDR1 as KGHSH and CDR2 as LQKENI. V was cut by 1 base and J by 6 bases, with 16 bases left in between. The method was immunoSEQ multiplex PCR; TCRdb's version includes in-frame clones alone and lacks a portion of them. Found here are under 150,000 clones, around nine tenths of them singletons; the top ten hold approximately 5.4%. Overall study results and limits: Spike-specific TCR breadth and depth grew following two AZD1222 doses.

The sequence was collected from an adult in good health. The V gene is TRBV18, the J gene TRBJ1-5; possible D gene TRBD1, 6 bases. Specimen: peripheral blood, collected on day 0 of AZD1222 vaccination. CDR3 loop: CASSPRTDGQRQPQHF. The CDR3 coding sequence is TGTGCCAGCTCACCACGGACTGATGGACAGCGTCAGCCCCAGCATTTT.